The 15 T cell receptor beta chains given below trace back to one sample, sequenced in a study of early T cells in non-severe SARS-CoV-2 infection. In TCRdb, the 5' RACE reads were re-called with MiXCR into one record per CDR3 protein. Among 90,000 to 120,000 distinct CDR3 sequences listed, over 8.5% were seen once. Sequencing input: whole blood. The receptors were sampled from an adult who was a healthcare worker with PCR-confirmed SARS-CoV-2 infection or an uninfected control (not recorded which).

This clonotype was counted ten times or more. The chain links TRBV4-1 to TRBJ2-7; maybe TRBD2 (6 bases). The germline CDR1 and CDR2 sequences are MGHRA and YSYEKL. The CDR3 runs to 14 residues. Between the trimmed V and J ends, which lost 1 base and 3 bases, there was a span of 10 bases. The CDR3 bases are TGCGCCAGCAGCCAAGTGACGGGAGTCTACGAGCAGTACTTC. Its protein is CASSQVTGVYEQYF.

V is TRBV11-2 and J is TRBJ1-3; unclear D gene. Germline V CDR1 and CDR2: SGHAT, FQNNGV. The CDR3 covers 14 residues. Trimming pared 2 bases from V and 0 bases from J, leaving 5 bases between. The CDR3 bases are TGTGCCAGCAGCTTATTGAGCTCTGGAAACACCATATATTTT. This translates into CASSLLSSGNTIYF.

This clonotype was observed once. V is TRBV11-2 and J is TRBJ1-4; 9 bases fit TRBD1. The CDR3 sequence is 17 residues long. J was trimmed by 8 bases and V by 6 bases; bases with no gene match: 16. Germline V gene sequence: CDR1 SGHAT, CDR2 FQNNGV. CDR3 region: CASSPGGQGSLEEKLFF. Written as DNA, the CDR3 is TGTGCCAGCAGTCCGGGGGGACAGGGTTCATTGGAGGAAAAACTGTTTTTT.

CDR3 region: CSALIPVASTDTQYF. In DNA form, the CDR3 reads TGCAGTGCCTTAATCCCAGTTGCTAGCACAGATACGCAGTATTTT. V gene TRBV20-1 combines with J gene TRBJ2-3; no clear D gene. Germline V lookup: CDR1 DFQATT, CDR2 SNEGSKA (reference sequence). V lost 6 bases to trimming and J lost 0 bases, with 16 bases between them. The CDR3 spans 15 residues.

The V and J genes are TRBV28 and TRBJ2-7, with a tentative D call TRBD1 (6 bases). The CDR3 totals 13 residues. The germline V and J ends were trimmed by 6 bases and 3 bases, with 12 bases remaining between them. Germline V gene sequence: CDR1 MDHEN, CDR2 SYDVKM. The CDR3: CASRKQGFYEQYF. CDR3 nucleotides: TGTGCCAGCAGAAAACAGGGTTTCTACGAGCAGTACTTC. The variable domain in full, with the rest retrieved from reference TRBV28 and TRBJ2-7, is DVKVTQSSRYLVKRTGEKVFLECVQDMDHENMFWYRQDPGLGLRLIYFSYDVKMKEKGDIPEGYSVSREKKERFSLILESASTNQTSMYLCASRKQGFYEQYFGPGTRLTVT.

This clonotype was observed a handful of times. This rearrangement joins TRBV18 to TRBJ1-1, with D perhaps matching TRBD1 (5 bases). The CDR3 consists of 16 residues. Trimming cost V 2 bases and J 3 bases, with 16 bases left between them. Germline CDR1 and CDR2: KGHSH and LQKENI. Here the CDR3 reads CASSPWAAQEYTEAFF. The CDR3 coding sequence is TGTGCCAGCTCACCATGGGCCGCACAGGAATACACTGAAGCTTTCTTT.

This clonotype has only a few counts. The V gene is TRBV23-1, the J gene TRBJ2-7; 7 bases align to TRBD1. TRBV23-1 falls under the ORF class, with uncertain function. With V trimmed by 2 bases and J by 4 bases, 8 bases remained unmatched. The CDR3 is 15 amino acids. The CDR3 nucleotides read TGCGCCAGCAGTCAAAAGAGACAGGGCGTGTACGAGCAGTACTTC. Translating it yields CASSQKRQGVYEQYF.

In this sample, this clonotype turned up many times. The chain combines TRBV9 with TRBJ1-1, with a possible D match to TRBD1 (5 bases). Trimming left V 3 bases short and J 2 bases short, with 11 bases between. Germline V lookup: CDR1 SGDLS, CDR2 YYNGEE. The CDR3 sequence is 14 residues long. The CDR3 region is CASSAQTENTEAFF. The CDR3 DNA sequence: TGTGCCAGCAGCGCCCAGACAGAAAACACTGAAGCTTTCTTT.

This clonotype was seen repeatedly, ten times or more. This chain joins TRBV28 and TRBJ2-3; 11 bases align to TRBD2. The germline CDR1 and CDR2 sequences are MDHEN and SYDVKM. The CDR3 length is 16 residues. The J segment lost 3 bases and the V segment lost 5 bases, leaving 7 bases of the junction unmatched. CDR3 region: CASSPIAGGPTDTQYF. CDR3 nucleotides: TGTGCCAGCAGTCCAATAGCGGGAGGGCCGACAGATACGCAGTATTTT.

This clonotype has a handful of counts. The gene calls are TRBV28 and TRBJ2-5; D not certain. V was clipped by 3 bases and J by 10 bases, with 15 bases between them. The CDR3 loop spans 13 amino acids. Germline assignment: CDR1 MDHEN and CDR2 SYDVKM. The CDR3, as DNA: TGTGCCAGCAGTTTTGGACCGAGCCAGGTCCAGTACTTC. The encoded protein is CASSFGPSQVQYF. Filled out from reference TRBV28 and TRBJ2-5, the complete variable domain reads DVKVTQSSRYLVKRTGEKVFLECVQDMDHENMFWYRQDPGLGLRLIYFSYDVKMKEKGDIPEGYSVSREKKERFSLILESASTNQTSMYLCASSFGPSQVQYFGPGTRLLVL.

This rearrangement joins TRBV2 to TRBJ2-7, with D possibly being TRBD2 (6 bases). The germline V and J ends were trimmed by 4 bases and 3 bases, with 28 bases remaining between them. The CDR3 is 19 amino acids. Per germline, CDR1 SNHLY and CDR2 FYNNEI. DNA of the CDR3: TGTGCCAGCAGTGCCATCAGGGACTTCAATCCCCGGGAAGACTACGAGCAGTACTTC. Translating gives CASSAIRDFNPREDYEQYF.

The genes are TRBV7-8 and TRBJ2-5; no reliable D call. Looked up from germline, CDR1 is SGHVS and CDR2 is FQNEAQ. Trimming left V 5 bases short and J 2 bases short, with 18 bases between. The CDR3 runs 16 residues. CDR3 nucleotides: TGTGCCAGCAGCGACCCTCTTTTCGGCCGGCAAGAGACCCAGTACTTC. Protein: CASSDPLFGRQETQYF.

The chain employs TRBV15 and TRBJ1-5; possibly TRBD1 for D (6 bases). CDR1 is LNHNV, CDR2 YYDKDF, per germline (reference sequence). V dropped 0 bases and J dropped 4 bases, with 10 bases sitting between them. The CDR3 has 15 amino acids. The DNA for the CDR3 is TGTGCCACCAGCAGAGATTCAGGGGCAAATCAGCCCCAGCATTTT. It specifies CATSRDSGANQPQHF.

This clonotype was seen repeatedly, ten times or more. The chain couples TRBV11-2 to TRBJ2-3, with D possibly being TRBD2 (5 bases). The CDR3 is 15 amino acids. The V end was cut by 3 bases, the J end by 1 base, with 11 bases between. Germline V CDR1 and CDR2: SGHAT, FQNNGV. As DNA, the CDR3 is TGTGCCAGCAGCTTCGAGGGCCGTGGCACAGATACGCAGTATTTT. This codes for CASSFEGRGTDTQYF.

This clonotype was seen at least ten times. The gene calls are TRBV15 and TRBJ2-5; D may be TRBD2 (5 bases). V lost 6 bases and J lost 4, with 9 bases in between. From germline, CDR1 is LNHNV and CDR2 YYDKDF (reference sequence). The CDR3 has 12 residues. The CDR3 DNA is TGTGCCACCAGGGGAGCGAGAGAGACCCAGTACTTC. The encoded protein is CATRGARETQYF.